One TCR beta chain is described in this entry. The antigen remains undetermined. Profiled with immunoSEQ multiplex PCR; TCRdb holds only in-frame clones, not every one. The table lists roughly 93,000 clones, 90% to 95% of them singletons. The sample is drawn from a study of siplizumab effects on memory and regulatory T cells. Findings and limits, study-wide: Tregs that proliferated in siplizumab cultures did not have their suppressive function confirmed. Siplizumab produced a significant drop in alloreactive sequences attributable to unstimulated CD4+ memory cells.

The CDR3 is 15 amino acids. CDR1 and CDR2 (germline): WNHNN, SYGVQD (reference sequence). The trim removed 0 bases at V and 3 bases at J, leaving 0 bases unmatched. The TCR originated in a human donor in good health. Specimen: non-Treg CD4+ T cells sorted from blood. V usage is TRBV10-1 and J usage is TRBJ2-5, with 11 bases identical to TRBD2. The CDR3 DNA follows: TGCGCCAGCAGTGAGTCGGGACTAGCGGAAGAGACCCAGTACTTC. As protein: CASSESGLAEETQYF.